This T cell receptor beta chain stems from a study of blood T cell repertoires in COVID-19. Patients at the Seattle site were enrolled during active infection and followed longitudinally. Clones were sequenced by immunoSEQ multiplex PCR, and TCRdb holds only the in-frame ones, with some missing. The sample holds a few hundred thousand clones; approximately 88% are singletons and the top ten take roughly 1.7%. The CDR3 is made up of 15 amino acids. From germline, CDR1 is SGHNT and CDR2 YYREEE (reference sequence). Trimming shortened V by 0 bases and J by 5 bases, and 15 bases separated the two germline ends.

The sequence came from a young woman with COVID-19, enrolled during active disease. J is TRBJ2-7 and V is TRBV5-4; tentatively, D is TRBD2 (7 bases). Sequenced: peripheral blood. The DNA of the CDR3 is TGTGCCAGCAGCTTGGAGGGGGGGGCTCGAGACGAGCAGTACTTC. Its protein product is CASSLEGGARDEQYF.